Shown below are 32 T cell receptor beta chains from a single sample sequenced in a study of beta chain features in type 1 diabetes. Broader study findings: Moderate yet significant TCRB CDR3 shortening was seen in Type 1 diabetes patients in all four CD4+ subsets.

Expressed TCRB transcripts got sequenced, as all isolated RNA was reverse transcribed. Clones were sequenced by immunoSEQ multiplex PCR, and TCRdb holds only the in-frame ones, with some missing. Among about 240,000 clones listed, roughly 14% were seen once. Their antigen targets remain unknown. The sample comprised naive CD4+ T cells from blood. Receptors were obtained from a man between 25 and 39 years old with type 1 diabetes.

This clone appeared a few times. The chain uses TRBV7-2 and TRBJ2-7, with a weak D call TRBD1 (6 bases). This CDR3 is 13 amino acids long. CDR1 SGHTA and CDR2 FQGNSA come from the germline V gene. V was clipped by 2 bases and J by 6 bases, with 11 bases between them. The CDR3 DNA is TGTGCCAGCAGCTTACCACAGGGTACCGAGCAGTACTTC. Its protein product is CASSLPQGTEQYF.

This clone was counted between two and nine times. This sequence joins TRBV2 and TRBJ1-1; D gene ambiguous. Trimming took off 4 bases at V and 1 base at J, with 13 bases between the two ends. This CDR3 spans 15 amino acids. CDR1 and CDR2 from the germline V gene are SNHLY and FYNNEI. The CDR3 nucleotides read TGTGCCAGCAGTGGCACGGGTTTCGGGAACACTGAAGCTTTCTTT. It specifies CASSGTGFGNTEAFF.

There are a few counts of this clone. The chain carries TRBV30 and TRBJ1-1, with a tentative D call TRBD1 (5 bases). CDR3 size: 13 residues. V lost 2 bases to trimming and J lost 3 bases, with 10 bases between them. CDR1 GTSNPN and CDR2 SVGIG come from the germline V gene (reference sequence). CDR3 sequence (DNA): TGTGCCTGGAGTTCCAGCAGGGACACTGAAGCTTTCTTT. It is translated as CAWSSSRDTEAFF.

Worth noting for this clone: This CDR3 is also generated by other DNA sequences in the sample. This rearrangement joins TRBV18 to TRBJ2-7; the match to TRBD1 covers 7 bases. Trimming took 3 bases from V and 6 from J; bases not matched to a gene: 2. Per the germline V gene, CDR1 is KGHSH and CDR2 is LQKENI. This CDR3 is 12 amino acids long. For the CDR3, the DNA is TGTGCCAGCTCACCCCCAGGGGGCGAGCAGTACTTC. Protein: CASSPPGGEQYF.

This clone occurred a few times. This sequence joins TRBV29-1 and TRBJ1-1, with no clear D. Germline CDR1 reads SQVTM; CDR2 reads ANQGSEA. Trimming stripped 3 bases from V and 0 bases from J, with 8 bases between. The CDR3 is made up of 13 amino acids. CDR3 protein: CSVEPRLNTEAFF. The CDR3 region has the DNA TGCAGCGTTGAGCCCAGATTGAACACTGAAGCTTTCTTT.

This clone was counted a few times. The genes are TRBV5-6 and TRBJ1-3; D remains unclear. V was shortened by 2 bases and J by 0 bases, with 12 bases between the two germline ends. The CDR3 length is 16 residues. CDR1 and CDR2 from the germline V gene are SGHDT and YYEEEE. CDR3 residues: CASSLLLGDSGNTIYF. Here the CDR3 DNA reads TGTGCCAGCAGCTTATTACTGGGCGACTCTGGAAACACCATATATTTT.

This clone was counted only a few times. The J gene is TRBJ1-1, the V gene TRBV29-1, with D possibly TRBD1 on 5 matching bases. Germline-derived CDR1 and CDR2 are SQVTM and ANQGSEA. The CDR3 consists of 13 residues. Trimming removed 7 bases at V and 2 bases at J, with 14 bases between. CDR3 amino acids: CSGTLQENTEAFF. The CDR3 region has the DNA TGCAGCGGAACATTACAGGAAAACACTGAAGCTTTCTTT.

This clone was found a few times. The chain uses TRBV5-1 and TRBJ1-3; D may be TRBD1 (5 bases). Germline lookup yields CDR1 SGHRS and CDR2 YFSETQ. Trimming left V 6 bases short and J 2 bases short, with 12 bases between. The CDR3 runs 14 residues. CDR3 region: CASTSGGTGNTIYF. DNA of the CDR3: TGCGCCAGCACCTCGGGGGGGACTGGAAACACCATATATTTT.

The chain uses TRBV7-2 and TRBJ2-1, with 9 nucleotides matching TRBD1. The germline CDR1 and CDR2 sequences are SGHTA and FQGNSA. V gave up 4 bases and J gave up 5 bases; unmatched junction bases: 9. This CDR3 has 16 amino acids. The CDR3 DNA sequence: TGTGCCAGCAGCTCAACCCGGGGACAGGGCAACAATGAGCAGTTCTTC. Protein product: CASSSTRGQGNNEQFF.

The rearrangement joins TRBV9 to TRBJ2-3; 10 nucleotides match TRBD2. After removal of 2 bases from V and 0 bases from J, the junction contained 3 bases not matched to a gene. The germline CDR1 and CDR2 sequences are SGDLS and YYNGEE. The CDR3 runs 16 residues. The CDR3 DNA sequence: TGTGCCAGCAGCGTGACTAGCGGGCTGAGCACAGATACGCAGTATTTT. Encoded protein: CASSVTSGLSTDTQYF.

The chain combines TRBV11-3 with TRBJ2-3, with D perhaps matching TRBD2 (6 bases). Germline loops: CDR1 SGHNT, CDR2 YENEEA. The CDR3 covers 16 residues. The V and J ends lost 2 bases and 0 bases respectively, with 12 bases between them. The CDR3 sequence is CASSLIGGASTDTQYF. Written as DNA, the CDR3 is TGTGCCAGCAGCTTAATAGGCGGGGCTAGCACAGATACGCAGTATTTT. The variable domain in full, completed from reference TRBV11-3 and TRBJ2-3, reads EAGVVQSPRYKIIEKKQPVAFWCNPISGHNTLYWYLQNLGQGPELLIRYENEEAVDDSQLPKDRFSAERLKGVDSTLKIQPAELGDSAVYLCASSLIGGASTDTQYFGPGTRLTVL.

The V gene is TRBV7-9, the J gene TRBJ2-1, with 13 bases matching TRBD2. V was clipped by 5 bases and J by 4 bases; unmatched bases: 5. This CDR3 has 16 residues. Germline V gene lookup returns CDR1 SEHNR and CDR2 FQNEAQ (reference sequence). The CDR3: CASSGGTSGDYNEQFF. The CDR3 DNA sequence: TGTGCCAGCAGCGGGGGGACTAGCGGGGATTACAATGAGCAGTTCTTC.

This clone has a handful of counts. The CDR3 sequence: CASSPGQGRETQYF. The CDR3 DNA is TGCGCCAGCAGCCCGGGACAGGGCCGAGAGACCCAGTACTTC. The rearrangement links TRBV5-1 to TRBJ2-5; TRBD1 aligns across 9 bases. The CDR3 runs to 14 residues. From germline, CDR1 is SGHRS and CDR2 YFSETQ. Trimming at V came to 4 bases and at J to 4 bases, leaving 5 bases not matched to a gene.

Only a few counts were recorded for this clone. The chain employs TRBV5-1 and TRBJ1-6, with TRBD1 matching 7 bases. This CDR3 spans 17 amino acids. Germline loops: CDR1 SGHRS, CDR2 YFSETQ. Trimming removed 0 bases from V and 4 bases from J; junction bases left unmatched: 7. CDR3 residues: CASSLDTPGQYNSPLHF. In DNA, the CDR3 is TGCGCCAGCAGCTTGGACACACCGGGACAGTATAATTCACCCCTCCACTTT.

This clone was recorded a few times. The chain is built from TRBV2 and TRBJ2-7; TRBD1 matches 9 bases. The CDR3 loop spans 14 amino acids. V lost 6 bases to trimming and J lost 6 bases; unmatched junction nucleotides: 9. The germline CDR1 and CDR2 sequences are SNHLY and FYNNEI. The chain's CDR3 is CASRPGQGVGEQYF. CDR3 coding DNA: TGTGCCAGCAGGCCGGGACAGGGAGTTGGCGAGCAGTACTTC.

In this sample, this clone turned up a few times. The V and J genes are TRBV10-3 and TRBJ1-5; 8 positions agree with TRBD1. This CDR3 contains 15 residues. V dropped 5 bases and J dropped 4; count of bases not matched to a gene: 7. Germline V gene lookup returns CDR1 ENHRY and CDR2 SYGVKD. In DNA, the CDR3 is TGTGCCATCAGTCTTGGACAGGGAAATAATCAGCCCCAGCATTTT. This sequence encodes CAISLGQGNNQPQHF.

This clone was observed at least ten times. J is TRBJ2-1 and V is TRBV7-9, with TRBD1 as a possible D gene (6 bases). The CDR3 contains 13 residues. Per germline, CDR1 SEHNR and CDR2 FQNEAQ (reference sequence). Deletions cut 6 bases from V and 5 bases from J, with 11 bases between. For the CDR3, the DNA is TGTGCCAGCAGTCCAGGGGCAAACAATGAGCAGTTCTTC. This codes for CASSPGANNEQFF. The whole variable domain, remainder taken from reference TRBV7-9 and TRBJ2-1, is DTGVSQNPRHKITKRGQNVTFRCDPISEHNRLYWYRQTLGQGPEFLTYFQNEAQLEKSRLLSDRFSAERPKGSFSTLEIQRTEQGDSAMYLCASSPGANNEQFFGPGTRLTVL.

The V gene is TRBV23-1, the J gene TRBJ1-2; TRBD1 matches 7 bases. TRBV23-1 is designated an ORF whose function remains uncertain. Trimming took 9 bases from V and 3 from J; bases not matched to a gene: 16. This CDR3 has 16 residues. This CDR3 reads CASSTRPTGADYGYTF. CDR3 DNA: TGCGCCAGTTCTACCCGCCCTACAGGGGCAGACTATGGCTACACCTTC.

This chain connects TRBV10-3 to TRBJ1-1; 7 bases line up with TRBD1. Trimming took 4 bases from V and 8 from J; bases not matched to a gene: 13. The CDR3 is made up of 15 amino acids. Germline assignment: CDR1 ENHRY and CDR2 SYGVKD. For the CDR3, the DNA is TGTGCCATCAGTGCGACCGGGACAGCGATTGTAGAAGCTTTCTTT. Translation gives CAISATGTAIVEAFF.

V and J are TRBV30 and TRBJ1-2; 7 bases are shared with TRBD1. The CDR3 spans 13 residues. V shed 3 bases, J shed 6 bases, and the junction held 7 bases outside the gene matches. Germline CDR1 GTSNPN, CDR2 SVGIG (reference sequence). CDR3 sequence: CAWSVDRADGYTF. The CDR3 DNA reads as TGTGCCTGGAGCGTAGACAGGGCTGATGGCTACACCTTC. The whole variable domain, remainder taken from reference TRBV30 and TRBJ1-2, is SQTIHQWPATLVQPVGSPLSLECTVEGTSNPNLYWYRQAAGRGLQLLFYSVGIGQISSEVPQNLSASRPQDRQFILSSKKLLLSDSGFYLCAWSVDRADGYTFGSGTRLTVV.

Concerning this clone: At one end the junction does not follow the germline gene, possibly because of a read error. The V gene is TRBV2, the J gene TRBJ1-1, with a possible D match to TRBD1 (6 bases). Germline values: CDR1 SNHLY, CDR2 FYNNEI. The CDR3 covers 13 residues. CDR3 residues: CASRPRWDTEAFF. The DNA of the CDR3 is TGTGCCAGCAGGCCCCGATGGGACACAGAAGCTTTCTTT.

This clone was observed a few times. In nucleotides, the CDR3 is TGCAGCGCCGGGGGGGGGCAGGGGGCCTACAATGAGCAGTTCTTC. Translated: CSAGGGQGAYNEQFF. V usage is TRBV29-1 and J usage is TRBJ2-1, with D perhaps matching TRBD2 (8 bases). CDR1 SQVTM and CDR2 ANQGSEA come from the germline V gene. The CDR3 sequence is 15 residues long. V gave up 7 bases and J gave up 2 bases, with 18 bases separating them.

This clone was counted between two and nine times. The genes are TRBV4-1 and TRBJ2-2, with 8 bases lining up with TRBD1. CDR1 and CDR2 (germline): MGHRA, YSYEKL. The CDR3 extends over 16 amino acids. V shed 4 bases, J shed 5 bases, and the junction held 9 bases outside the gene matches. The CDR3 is CASSLPGQGRTGELFF. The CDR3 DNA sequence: TGCGCCAGCAGCCTCCCCGGACAGGGTAGGACCGGGGAGCTGTTTTTT.

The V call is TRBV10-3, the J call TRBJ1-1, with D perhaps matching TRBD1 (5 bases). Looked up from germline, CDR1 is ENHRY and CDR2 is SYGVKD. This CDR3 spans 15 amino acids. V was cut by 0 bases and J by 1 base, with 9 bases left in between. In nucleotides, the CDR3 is TGTGCCATCAGTGAGTCTAGGGGCGAGAACACTGAAGCTTTCTTT. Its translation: CAISESRGENTEAFF.

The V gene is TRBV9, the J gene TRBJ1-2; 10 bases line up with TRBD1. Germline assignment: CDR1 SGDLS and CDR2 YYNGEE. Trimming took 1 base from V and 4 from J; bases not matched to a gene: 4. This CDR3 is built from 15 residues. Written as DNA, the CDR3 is TGTGCCAGCAGCGTATTGGGACAGGGGACCTATGGCTACACCTTC. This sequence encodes CASSVLGQGTYGYTF.

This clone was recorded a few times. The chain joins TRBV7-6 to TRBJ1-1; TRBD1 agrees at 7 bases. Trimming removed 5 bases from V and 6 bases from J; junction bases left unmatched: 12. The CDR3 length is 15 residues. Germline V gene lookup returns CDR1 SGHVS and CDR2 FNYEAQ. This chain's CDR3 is CASSPTGAGGSEAFF. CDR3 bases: TGTGCCAGCAGCCCTACAGGGGCCGGAGGGTCTGAAGCTTTCTTT.

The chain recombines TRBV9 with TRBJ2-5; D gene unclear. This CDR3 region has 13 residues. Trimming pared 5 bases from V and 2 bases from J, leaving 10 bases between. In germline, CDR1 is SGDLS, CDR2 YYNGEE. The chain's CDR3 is CASSRQEQETQYF. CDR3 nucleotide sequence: TGTGCCAGCAGTCGGCAGGAACAAGAGACCCAGTACTTC.

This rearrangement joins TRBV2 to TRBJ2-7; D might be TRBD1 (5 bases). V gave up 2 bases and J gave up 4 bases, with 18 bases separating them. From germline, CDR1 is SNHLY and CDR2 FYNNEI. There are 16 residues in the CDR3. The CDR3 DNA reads TGTGCCAGCAGTGAAAGGATACAGGCGATAAATTACGAGCAGTACTTC. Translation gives CASSERIQAINYEQYF.

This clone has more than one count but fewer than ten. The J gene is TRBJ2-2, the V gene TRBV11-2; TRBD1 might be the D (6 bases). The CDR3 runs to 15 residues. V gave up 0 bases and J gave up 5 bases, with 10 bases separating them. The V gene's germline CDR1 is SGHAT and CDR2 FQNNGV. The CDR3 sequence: CASSLEGHRTGELFF. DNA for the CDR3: TGTGCCAGCAGCTTAGAGGGACATCGAACCGGGGAGCTGTTTTTT.

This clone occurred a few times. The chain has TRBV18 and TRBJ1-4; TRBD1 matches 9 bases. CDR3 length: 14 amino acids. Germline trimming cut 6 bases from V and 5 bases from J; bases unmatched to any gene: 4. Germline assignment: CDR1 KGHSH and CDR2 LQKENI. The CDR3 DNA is TGTGCCAGCTCCCATGGACAGGGGAATGAAAAACTGTTTTTT. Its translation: CASSHGQGNEKLFF.

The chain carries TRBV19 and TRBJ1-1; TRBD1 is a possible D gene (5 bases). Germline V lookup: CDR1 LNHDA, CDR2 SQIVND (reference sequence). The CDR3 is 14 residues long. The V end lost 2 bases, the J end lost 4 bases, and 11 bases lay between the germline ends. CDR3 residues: CASSIRRGGTEAFF. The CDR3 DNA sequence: TGTGCCAGTAGTATACGGCGGGGCGGCACTGAAGCTTTCTTT.

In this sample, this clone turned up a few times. The CDR3 coding sequence is TGTGCCAGCAGGCTCCCGGGGGGAACCGGGTCCTACGAGCAGTACTTC. Translated, it gives CASRLPGGTGSYEQYF. The rearrangement joins TRBV2 to TRBJ2-7, with TRBD2 identical over 7 bases. Trimming removed 6 bases from V and 1 base from J; junction bases left unmatched: 12. The CDR3 length is 16 residues. In germline, CDR1 is SNHLY, CDR2 FYNNEI.